This TCR beta chain was obtained from a study of CD8+ T cells in alopecia areata. Study summary: Recipient mice, approximately 7-11-week-old female C3H/HeJ animals, received skin from roughly 6-13-month-old C3H/HeJ graft donors with spontaneous alopecia. General observations from the study: Across lesional scalp, and particularly alopecia totalis/universalis, clonality surpassed that of normal scalp.

Once RNA had been extracted, it was reverse transcribed into cDNA to act as the sequencing template. Produced via immunoSEQ multiplex PCR; TCRdb's table is partial and in-frame only. The sample is made up of over 250,000 clones, none counted only once. The table lists this clone with a few counts. The antigen remains undetermined. Genes here carry mouse names. From the germline J gene comes the end of the CDR3, since the read stops 4 residues before it. Sorting used CD4, CD8alpha, NKG2D, NKG2ACE and other markers on pooled cutaneous lymph node cells. This CDR3 has 16 residues. Germline V gene data show CDR1 as NSHNY and CDR2 as SYGAGN. V lost 2 bases, J lost 0 bases, and 5 bases stayed unmatched.

The rearrangement joins TRBV13-1 to TRBJ2-3; TRBD1 agrees at 8 bases. The TCR was taken from a C3H/HeJ mouse with alopecia areata. This strain's MHC haplotype is H2-k. Specimen: CD4+ T cells sorted from a lymph node. This chain's CDR3 is CASSDRDRNSAETLYF. The sequenced part of the CDR3 DNA is TGTGCCAGCAGTGACAGGGACAGGAATAGTGCAGAA.